This is a list of T cell receptor beta chains from one sample in a study. TCRdb itself ran the 5' RACE reads through MiXCR, one entry per CDR3 protein. Among some 30,000 distinct CDR3 sequences listed, 27% were seen once. Source material: tumor-infiltrating Tregs sorted from the breast tumor. These receptors were obtained from a female donor with breast cancer. CDR3s include the opening cysteine and the closing phenylalanine or tryptophan. Each record gives: clone size, J gene, V gene, D gene, CDR3 DNA, CDR3 protein. D genes are given only for firm matches. Not every row has a clone size; where given, it reads once, few, many or a size class.

clone size: few
J gene: TRBJ1-1
V gene: TRBV5-5
D gene: TRBD1
CDR3 DNA: TGTGCCAGCAGCCGGACAGGGGCGAAAAACACTGAAGCTTTCTTT
CDR3 protein: CASSRTGAKNTEAFF

clone size: many
J gene: TRBJ2-2
V gene: TRBV29-1
D gene: NA
CDR3 DNA: TGCAGCGCGGCTTCCGACAGGCAGTCCGGGGAGCTGTTTTTT
CDR3 protein: CSAASDRQSGELFF

clone size: many
J gene: TRBJ1-2
V gene: TRBV5-4
D gene: TRBD1
CDR3 DNA: TGTGCCAGCAGCTTGTCTGGACAGGACTATGGCTACACCTTC
CDR3 protein: CASSLSGQDYGYTF

clone size: many
J gene: TRBJ1-5
V gene: TRBV19
D gene: TRBD1
CDR3 DNA: TGTGCCAGTACCCAGGACTCAACAGGGGGCTCTCAGCCCCAGCATTTT
CDR3 protein: CASTQDSTGGSQPQHF

clone size: many
J gene: TRBJ1-1
V gene: TRBV20-1
D gene: NA
CDR3 DNA: TGCAGTGCTAATGGGCTGACTGAAGCTTTCTTT
CDR3 protein: CSANGLTEAFF

clone size: few
J gene: TRBJ1-1
V gene: TRBV18
D gene: TRBD1
CDR3 DNA: TGTGCCAGCTCAGAACAGGGGGCGCTGAAGAATGAAGCTTTCTTT
CDR3 protein: CASSEQGALKNEAFF

clone size: many
J gene: TRBJ2-1
V gene: TRBV20-1
D gene: TRBD2
CDR3 DNA: TGCAGTGCTAAAGCGGGAGGGTCCTACAATGAGCAGTTCTTC
CDR3 protein: CSAKAGGSYNEQFF

clone size: NA
J gene: TRBJ2-7
V gene: TRBV12-3/TRBV12-4
D gene: TRBD1
CDR3 DNA: TGTGCCAGCAGAACGGGACAGGGCTGCGAGCAATACTTC
CDR3 protein: CASRTGQGCEQYF

clone size: many
J gene: TRBJ1-6
V gene: TRBV5-4
D gene: TRBD1
CDR3 DNA: TGTGCCAGCAGCTGGGGACAGGGAAGCTCCTATAATTCACCCCTCCACTTT
CDR3 protein: CASSWGQGSSYNSPLHF

clone size: many
J gene: TRBJ2-2
V gene: TRBV3-1
D gene: NA
CDR3 DNA: TGTGCCAGCAGCCAAGGGTGGGGGAACACCGGGGAGCTGTTTTTT
CDR3 protein: CASSQGWGNTGELFF

clone size: NA
J gene: TRBJ1-2
V gene: TRBV27
D gene: NA
CDR3 DNA: TGTGCCAGCAGTTTATCTGGGGGGCTCTATGGCTACACCTTC
CDR3 protein: CASSLSGGLYGYTF

clone size: many
J gene: TRBJ2-1
V gene: TRBV24-1
D gene: TRBD1
CDR3 DNA: TGTGCCACCAGTGAGCAGGGGGCCTTGTACAATGAGCAGTTCTTC
CDR3 protein: CATSEQGALYNEQFF